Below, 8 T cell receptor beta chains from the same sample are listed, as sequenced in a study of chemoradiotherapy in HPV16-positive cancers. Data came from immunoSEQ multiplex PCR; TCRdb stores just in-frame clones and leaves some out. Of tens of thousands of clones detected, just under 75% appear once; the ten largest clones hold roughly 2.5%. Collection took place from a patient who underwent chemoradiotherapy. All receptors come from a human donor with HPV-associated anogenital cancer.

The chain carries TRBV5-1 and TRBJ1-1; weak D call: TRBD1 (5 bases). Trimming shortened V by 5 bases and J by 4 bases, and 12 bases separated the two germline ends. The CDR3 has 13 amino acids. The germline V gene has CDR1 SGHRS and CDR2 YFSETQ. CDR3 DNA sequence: TGCGCCAGCAGGGGGGAGCAAGGCACTGAAGCTTTCTTT. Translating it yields CASRGEQGTEAFF.

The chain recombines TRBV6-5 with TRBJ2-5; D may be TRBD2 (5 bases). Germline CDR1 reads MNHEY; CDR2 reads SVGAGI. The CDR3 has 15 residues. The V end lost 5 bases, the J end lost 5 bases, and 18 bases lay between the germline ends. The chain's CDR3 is CASSPTSGIGETQYF. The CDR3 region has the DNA TGTGCCAGCAGTCCAACGTCCGGGATAGGGGAGACCCAGTACTTC.

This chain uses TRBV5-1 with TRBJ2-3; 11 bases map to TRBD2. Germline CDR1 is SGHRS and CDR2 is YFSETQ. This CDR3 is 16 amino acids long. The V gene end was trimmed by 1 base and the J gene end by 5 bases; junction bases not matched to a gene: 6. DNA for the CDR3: TGCGCCAGCAGCTTGTCGACTAGCGGGGTGGTAGATACGCAGTATTTT. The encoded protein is CASSLSTSGVVDTQYF.

The CDR3 DNA sequence: TGTGCCAGCAGTTCGGACAGCTTTTACGAGCAGTACTTC. It translates to CASSSDSFYEQYF. The rearrangement uses TRBV7-9 and TRBJ2-7; D is perhaps TRBD1 (6 bases). The CDR3 is 13 residues long. With 6 bases removed from V and 4 bases from J, the gap between germline ends came to 13 bases. CDR1 and CDR2 from the germline V gene are SEHNR and FQNEAQ (reference sequence).

In DNA, the CDR3 is TGTGCCTGGAGTGAAGGGGAGTATAGCAATCAGCCCCAGCATTTT. Amino acid sequence: CAWSEGEYSNQPQHF. The gene calls are TRBV30 and TRBJ1-5; weak D call: TRBD1 (5 bases). The CDR3 spans 15 residues. Germline-derived CDR1 and CDR2 are GTSNPN and SVGIG (reference sequence). V was shortened by 1 base and J by 0 bases, with 10 bases between the two germline ends.

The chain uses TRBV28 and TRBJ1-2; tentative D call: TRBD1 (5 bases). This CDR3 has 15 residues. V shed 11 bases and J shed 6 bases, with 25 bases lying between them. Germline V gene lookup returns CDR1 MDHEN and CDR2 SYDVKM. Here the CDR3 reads CAAEISEGYGDGYTF. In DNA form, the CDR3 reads TGTGCCGCAGAAATTTCAGAGGGGTACGGGGATGGCTACACCTTC.

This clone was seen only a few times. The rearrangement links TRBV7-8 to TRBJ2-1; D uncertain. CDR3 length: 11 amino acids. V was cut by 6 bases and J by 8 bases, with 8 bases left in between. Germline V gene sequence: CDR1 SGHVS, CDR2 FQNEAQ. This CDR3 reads CASSGVDEQFF. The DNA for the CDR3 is TGTGCCAGCAGTGGGGTAGATGAGCAGTTCTTC.

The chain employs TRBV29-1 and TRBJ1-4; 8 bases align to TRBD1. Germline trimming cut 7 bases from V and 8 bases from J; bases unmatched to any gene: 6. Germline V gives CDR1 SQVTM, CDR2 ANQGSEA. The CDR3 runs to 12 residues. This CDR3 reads CSAGTGGEKLFF. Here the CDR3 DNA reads TGCAGCGCCGGGACAGGTGGGGAAAAACTGTTTTTT.